The next 20 T cell receptor beta chains were all read from a single sample in a study of T cell repertoires in cytomegalovirus infection. A single record per CDR3 protein comes from TCRdb applying MiXCR to the reads. The repertoire includes some 480,000 distinct CDR3 sequences, about 33% of them detected once, and 17% sits in the top ten. Their recognized antigens are unknown. This specimen was cultured PBMCs, taken from culture after CMV antigen stimulation. The receptors shown here come from a human donor in good health (CMV status not recorded). Some clones in this sample may be carry-over from other donors' samples.

J is TRBJ2-1 and V is TRBV28; 13 nucleotides agree with TRBD2. This CDR3 contains 16 residues. Trimming took 5 bases from V and 5 from J; bases not matched to a gene: 6. Germline assignment: CDR1 MDHEN and CDR2 SYDVKM. CDR3 sequence reads: CASSPLLAGGNNEQFF. The CDR3 region has the DNA TGTGCCAGCAGTCCCCTACTAGCGGGAGGGAACAATGAGCAGTTCTTC.

This chain joins TRBV27 and TRBJ2-7; the match to TRBD2 covers 13 bases. Unmatched junction bases numbered 23, after V lost 2 bases and J lost 4 bases. This CDR3 is built from 22 residues. In germline, CDR1 is MNHEY, CDR2 SMNVEV (reference sequence). In DNA form, the CDR3 reads TGTGCCAGCAGTTTAGGGTACCTTAGGACTAGCGGGAGACGGAGGATCTGTTACGAGCAGTACGTC. Translated, it gives CASSLGYLRTSGRRRICYEQYV.

CDR3 protein: CASSPLNQPQHF. CDR3 bases: TGTGCCAGCAGCCCCCTCAATCAGCCCCAGCATTTT. This chain links TRBV7-2 with TRBJ1-5; D call uncertain. In germline, CDR1 is SGHTA, CDR2 FQGNSA. V was shortened by 5 bases and J by 3 bases, with 5 bases between the two germline ends. There are 12 residues in the CDR3.

The chain couples TRBV20-1 to TRBJ2-5; D may be TRBD2 (6 bases). The V gene's germline CDR1 is DFQATT and CDR2 SNEGSKA (reference sequence). The CDR3 has 13 amino acids. Trimming removed 4 bases from V and 3 bases from J, with 12 bases in between. The chain's CDR3 is CSAIYKREETQYF. In DNA, the CDR3 is TGCAGTGCTATTTATAAGCGGGAAGAGACCCAGTACTTC.

A single count supports this clonotype. The chain joins TRBV11-3 to TRBJ2-5; 8 bases line up with TRBD2. CDR3 length: 16 amino acids. Germline CDR1 reads SGHNT; CDR2 reads YENEEA. The V and J ends lost 5 bases and 1 base, in that order; junction bases with no gene match: 9. CDR3 nucleotide sequence: TGTGCCAGCAGCACGGGACTAGTGGGAGGCCAAGAGACCCAGTACTTC. Its protein product is CASSTGLVGGQETQYF.

This clonotype was counted only a few times. This sequence joins TRBV7-2 and TRBJ1-5; D might be TRBD1 (5 bases). From germline, CDR1 is SGHTA and CDR2 FQGNSA. Trimming cost V 3 bases and J 8 bases, with 14 bases left between them. This CDR3 contains 14 residues. The CDR3 region is CASSLLAGGEPQHF. CDR3 sequence (DNA): TGTGCCAGCAGCTTGTTGGCGGGAGGGGAGCCCCAGCATTTT.

The chain joins TRBV7-9 to TRBJ2-1; D is possibly TRBD1 (6 bases). Germline CDR1 is SEHNR and CDR2 is FQNEAQ (reference sequence). There are 16 residues in the CDR3. V shed 4 bases and J shed 4 bases, with 17 bases lying between them. The CDR3 sequence: CASSSSWTVKYNEQFF. The DNA of the CDR3 is TGTGCCAGCAGCTCTTCCTGGACAGTCAAGTACAATGAGCAGTTCTTC.

The J gene is TRBJ2-7, the V gene TRBV5-1; 9 nucleotides line up with TRBD2. Germline values: CDR1 SGHRS, CDR2 YFSETQ. The CDR3 totals 14 residues. V was clipped by 1 base and J by 7 bases; unmatched bases: 6. CDR3 coding DNA: TGCGCCAGCAGCTTGAAGGCGGGAGGGCCGGAGCAGTACTTC. Its protein is CASSLKAGGPEQYF.

V and J are TRBV10-2 and TRBJ2-1; D might be TRBD1 (7 bases). V shed 6 bases and J shed 5 bases, with 14 bases lying between them. The germline CDR1 and CDR2 sequences are WSHSY and SAAADI. The CDR3 consists of 14 residues. The CDR3 bases are TGCGCCAGCAGAACGACAGGGAGGAACAATGAGCAGTTCTTC. Protein sequence: CASRTTGRNNEQFF.

This clonotype was found a few times. This chain links TRBV7-2 with TRBJ2-1; D is unclear. Germline CDR1 SGHTA, CDR2 FQGNSA. Deletions cut 2 bases from V and 8 bases from J, with 7 bases between. The CDR3 length is 12 residues. As DNA, the CDR3 is TGTGCCAGCAGCTTAAGAGGTCATGAGCAGTTCTTC. Translated, it gives CASSLRGHEQFF.

CDR3 sequence reads: CASSQDRTGSNRNNYTF. The CDR3 DNA follows: TGCGCCAGCAGCCAAGACCGGACAGGGTCGAATCGAAACAACTACACCTTC. The rearrangement uses TRBV4-1 and TRBJ1-2, with 8 bases aligning to TRBD1. The CDR3 sequence is 17 residues long. Losses at the gene ends were 0 bases for V and 10 bases for J; bases not matched to a gene: 16. The germline V gene has CDR1 MGHRA and CDR2 YSYEKL.

The chain recombines TRBV20-1 with TRBJ2-1; TRBD1 aligns across 9 bases. The junction had 5 bases not matched to a gene; V was cut back by 5 bases and J by 0 bases. In germline, CDR1 is DFQATT, CDR2 SNEGSKA (reference sequence). CDR3 length: 15 residues. CDR3 sequence: CSAPDRGHSYNEQFF. The CDR3 coding sequence is TGCAGTGCTCCGGACAGGGGACACTCCTACAATGAGCAGTTCTTC.

This clonotype has only a few counts. The chain links TRBV29-1 to TRBJ1-5; D uncertain. Trimming took off 7 bases at V and 0 bases at J, with 10 bases between the two ends. The germline gives CDR1 SQVTM, CDR2 ANQGSEA. The CDR3 covers 13 residues. The CDR3: CSAALDSNQPQHF. DNA of the CDR3: TGCAGCGCTGCCCTGGATAGCAATCAGCCCCAGCATTTT.

The chain uses TRBV14 and TRBJ2-5, with D hard to call. CDR1 is SGHDN and CDR2 is FVKESK in the germline V gene. Trimming left V 2 bases short and J 1 base short, with 5 bases between. The CDR3 is made up of 13 amino acids. The CDR3 sequence: CASSQRIQETQYF. CDR3 bases: TGTGCCAGCAGCCAACGTATCCAAGAGACCCAGTACTTC.

The rearrangement uses TRBV10-3 and TRBJ2-5, with TRBD1 identical over 9 bases. The CDR3 spans 14 residues. V gave up 10 bases and J gave up 2 bases; unmatched junction bases: 8. Germline CDR1 is ENHRY and CDR2 is SYGVKD. The CDR3 sequence is CATSPGQGQETQYF. In DNA form, the CDR3 reads TGTGCCACCTCTCCGGGACAGGGACAAGAGACCCAGTACTTC.

The V gene is TRBV5-4, the J gene TRBJ2-7; the match to TRBD2 covers 7 bases. The CDR3 is 15 amino acids. Germline V gene lookup returns CDR1 SGHNT and CDR2 YYREEE (reference sequence). The V and J ends lost 1 base and 3 bases, in that order; junction bases with no gene match: 7. CDR3 sequence: CASSLSGTTYYEQYF. CDR3 DNA: TGTGCCAGCAGCTTGTCCGGGACTACCTACTACGAGCAGTACTTC. The complete variable domain, with remaining parts taken from reference TRBV5-4 and TRBJ2-7, reads ETGVTQSPTHLIKTRGQQVTLRCSSQSGHNTVSWYQQALGQGPQFIFQYYREEENGRGNFPPRFSGLQFPNYSSELNVNALELDDSALYLCASSLSGTTYYEQYFGPGTRLTVT.

This clonotype was seen more than once but under ten times. V gene TRBV6-2 or TRBV6-3 combines with J gene TRBJ2-2; 12 bases match TRBD1. The CDR3 totals 18 residues. The junction had 4 bases not matched to a gene; V was cut back by 1 base and J by 1 base. The germline gives CDR1 MNHEY, CDR2 SVGEGT. CDR3 DNA sequence: TGTGCCAGCAGTTACTTGGGACAGGGGGCTGGGAACACCGGGGAGCTGTTTTTT. This codes for CASSYLGQGAGNTGELFF.

The chain carries TRBV7-6 and TRBJ2-5, with TRBD1 matching 9 bases. The CDR3 is made up of 15 amino acids. Trimming cost V 0 bases and J 5 bases; bases outside gene matches: 4. The germline CDR1 and CDR2 sequences are SGHVS and FNYEAQ. CDR3: CASSLAQGAEETQYF. The CDR3, as DNA: TGTGCCAGCAGCTTAGCACAGGGGGCAGAGGAGACCCAGTACTTC.

This clonotype was found a few times. The CDR3 DNA sequence: TGTGCCAGCAGACAAAGACTAGCGGGAGTTTACAATGAGCAGTTCTTC. It encodes CASRQRLAGVYNEQFF. The chain couples TRBV7-8 to TRBJ2-1; 12 bases are a match to TRBD2. Germline CDR1 SGHVS, CDR2 FQNEAQ. V was clipped by 6 bases and J by 4 bases; unmatched bases: 7. CDR3 size: 16 residues.

The CDR3 loop reads CASSQGTASRSYNEQFF. In DNA form, the CDR3 reads TGTGCCAGCAGCCAAGGGACAGCCTCCCGCTCCTACAATGAGCAGTTCTTC. V is TRBV11-2 and J is TRBJ2-1; 7 bases are a match to TRBD1. CDR3 length: 17 residues. CDR1 is SGHAT, CDR2 FQNNGV, per germline. Trimming cost V 5 bases and J 0 bases; bases outside gene matches: 10. Together with reference TRBV11-2 and TRBJ2-1, the CDR3 gives the full variable domain: EAGVAQSPRYKIIEKRQSVAFWCNPISGHATLYWYQQILGQGPKLLIQFQNNGVVDDSQLPKDRFSAERLKGVDSTLKIQPAKLEDSAVYLCASSQGTASRSYNEQFFGPGTRLTVL.